A single sample gave rise to the 20 T cell receptor beta chains below, sequenced in a study of PD-1 blockade in classical Hodgkin lymphoma. TCRdb's table, derived via immunoSEQ multiplex PCR, lists solely in-frame clones and lacks some. The table lists some 150,000 clones, about 81% of them singletons. The patients all showed relapse after autologous stem cell transplantation, while their brentuximab vedotin exposure varied. The source was peripheral blood mononuclear cells (PBMCs), collected before the second cycle of nivolumab. All receptors derive from a human donor with classical Hodgkin lymphoma.

The J gene is TRBJ1-2, the V gene TRBV5-1; D is possibly TRBD1 (5 bases). The CDR3 consists of 14 residues. V was clipped by 6 bases and J by 0 bases, with 12 bases between them. Germline V gene sequence: CDR1 SGHRS, CDR2 YFSETQ. The DNA for the CDR3 is TGCGCCAGCAATAGTGGGGGGACTAACTATGGCTACACCTTC. Its translation is CASNSGGTNYGYTF.

This chain links TRBV2 with TRBJ2-1; TRBD2 aligns across 8 bases. Per the germline V gene, CDR1 is SNHLY and CDR2 is FYNNEI. V shed 4 bases, J shed 14 bases, and the junction held 7 bases outside the gene matches. The CDR3 has 12 residues. CDR3 in amino acids: CASSGSGRWEFF. CDR3 DNA sequence: TGTGCCAGCAGTGGGAGCGGGAGATGGGAGTTCTTC.

The chain recombines TRBV19 with TRBJ2-3, with D uncertain. Germline V gene lookup returns CDR1 LNHDA and CDR2 SQIVND (reference sequence). This CDR3 is built from 15 residues. Between the trimmed V and J ends, which lost 3 bases and 6 bases, there was a span of 16 bases. CDR3 DNA sequence: TGTGCCAGTAGTATCCCCCGGGCCCCCGCCGATACGCAGTATTTT. Protein: CASSIPRAPADTQYF.

This chain links TRBV27 with TRBJ2-6, with D unresolved. The germline V gene encodes CDR1 MNHEY and CDR2 SMNVEV (reference sequence). The CDR3 covers 13 residues. V was pared by 3 bases and J by 4 bases, with 4 bases between. The CDR3 here is CASSFAGANVLTF. The CDR3 DNA follows: TGTGCCAGCAGTTTCGCGGGGGCCAACGTCCTGACTTTC.

The chain recombines TRBV11-1 with TRBJ2-7, with D possibly called TRBD1 or TRBD2 (6 bases each). The CDR3 runs to 18 residues. Between the trimmed V and J ends, which lost 3 bases and 4 bases, there was a span of 25 bases. Germline lookup yields CDR1 SGHAT and CDR2 FQDESV (reference sequence). CDR3 nucleotides: TGTGCCAGCAGCTTCCCGGGGGCCTACAACTCTCCGGGTTACGAGCAGTACTTC. Protein product: CASSFPGAYNSPGYEQYF.

The rearrangement uses TRBV10-3 and TRBJ2-2, with D possibly matching TRBD1 (6 bases). CDR3 length equals 16 residues. V was clipped by 6 bases and J by 2 bases, with 16 bases between them. Germline values: CDR1 ENHRY, CDR2 SYGVKD. CDR3 sequence reads: CAISWTGTSNTGELFF. Written as DNA, the CDR3 is TGTGCCATCAGCTGGACCGGGACATCTAACACCGGGGAGCTGTTTTTT.

This sequence joins TRBV6-1 and TRBJ2-5; 7 bases match TRBD1. This CDR3 spans 13 amino acids. Trimming cost V 6 bases and J 2 bases; bases outside gene matches: 3. Germline CDR1 reads MNHNS; CDR2 reads SASEGT. CDR3 bases: TGTGCCAGCAGGGGGACAGCTCAAGAGACCCAGTACTTC. Amino acids: CASRGTAQETQYF.

This sequence joins TRBV21-1 and TRBJ1-2; TRBD1 is taken as the D call from the table, unchecked against the DNA. TRBV21-1 is deemed a pseudogene. The CDR3 runs 14 residues. CDR3 sequence (DNA): TGTGCCAGCAATAAAGGACAGGGCTGTTCAGGCTACACCTTC. As protein: CASNKGQGCSGYTF.

Written as DNA, the CDR3 is TGCGCCAGCAGGGACAGGGAGGTTCGATGGCGAGATACGCAGTATTTT. This gives the protein CASRDREVRWRDTQYF. The chain uses TRBV5-1 and TRBJ2-3; 8 nucleotides align to TRBD1. CDR1 and CDR2 from the germline V gene are SGHRS and YFSETQ. The ends lost 5 bases at V and 5 bases at J; junction bases unmatched: 13. The CDR3 is made up of 16 amino acids.

This clone was counted once. V gene TRBV10-3 combines with J gene TRBJ1-2, with unresolved D. Germline CDR1 is ENHRY and CDR2 is SYGVKD. Trimming shortened V by 3 bases and J by 6 bases, and 8 bases separated the two germline ends. This CDR3 comprises 12 residues. The CDR3 DNA reads TGTGCCATCAGTGATTTAATCGATGGCTACACCTTC. Protein sequence: CAISDLIDGYTF.

The CDR3 sequence is CASSEDRDQPQHF. The CDR3 DNA reads TGTGCCAGCAGTGAAGACAGGGATCAGCCCCAGCATTTT. The chain recombines TRBV6-1 with TRBJ1-5, with D perhaps TRBD1 (6 bases). Trimming shortened V by 1 base and J by 5 bases, and 6 bases separated the two germline ends. The germline V gene encodes CDR1 MNHNS and CDR2 SASEGT. The CDR3 spans 13 residues.

This clone came up a few times. This chain uses TRBV7-6 with TRBJ2-1; 9 positions match TRBD2. Germline-derived CDR1 and CDR2 are SGHVS and FNYEAQ. CDR3 length: 17 amino acids. J was trimmed by 1 base and V by 10 bases; bases with no gene match: 14. The CDR3 spells CATQPMAGGLSYNEQFF. CDR3 DNA: TGTGCCACCCAGCCCATGGCGGGGGGGTTATCCTACAATGAGCAGTTCTTC.

V is TRBV5-4 and J is TRBJ1-1; 8 bases fit TRBD1. Looked up from germline, CDR1 is SGHNT and CDR2 is YYREEE (reference sequence). The junction had 11 bases not matched to a gene; V was cut back by 3 bases and J by 4 bases. The CDR3 consists of 16 residues. CDR3 loop: CASSSPQGGGATEAFF. The CDR3 DNA sequence: TGTGCCAGCAGCTCCCCACAGGGGGGGGGAGCCACTGAAGCTTTCTTT.

V usage is TRBV7-3 and J usage is TRBJ2-2; D may correspond to TRBD1 or TRBD2 (5 bases each). V was trimmed by 5 bases and J by 1 base, leaving 11 bases between them. CDR3 size: 15 residues. CDR1 is SGHTA, CDR2 FQGTGA, per germline. The CDR3 is CASSPGRGNTGELFF. In DNA form, the CDR3 reads TGTGCCAGCAGCCCGGGACGGGGGAACACCGGGGAGCTGTTTTTT. Combining the CDR3 with reference TRBV7-3 and TRBJ2-2 gives the whole variable domain GAGVSQTPSNKVTEKGKYVELRCDPISGHTALYWYRQSLGQGPEFLIYFQGTGAADDSGLPNDRFFAVRPEGSVSTLKIQRTERGDSAVYLCASSPGRGNTGELFFGEGSRLTVL.

This clone showed up just a few times. The rearrangement uses TRBV7-2 and TRBJ1-5; 9 bases fit TRBD1. The ends lost 0 bases at V and 0 bases at J; junction bases unmatched: 6. The CDR3 consists of 18 residues. CDR1 is SGHTA, CDR2 FQGNSA, per germline. The DNA of the CDR3 is TGTGCCAGCAGCTTAGCGGGGACAGGGCTGTATAGCAATCAGCCCCAGCATTTT. Translating it yields CASSLAGTGLYSNQPQHF.

Turning to this clone: Relative to the germline gene, one junction end is altered; a read error may explain this. The chain joins TRBV5-1 to TRBJ2-7; no clear D. The CDR3 is made up of 13 amino acids. In germline, CDR1 is SGHRS, CDR2 YFSETQ. Here the CDR3 DNA reads TGTGCCAGCAGCCTAGGTGGGCGGCGAGAGCAGTACTTC. Residues: CASSLGGRREQYF. Based on the CDR3 plus reference TRBV5-1 and TRBJ2-7, the full variable domain is KAGVTQTPRYLIKTRGQQVTLSCSPISGHRSVSWYQQTPGQGLQFLFEYFSETQRNKGNFPGRFSGRQFSNSRSEMNVSTLELGDSALYLCASSLGGRREQYFGPGTRLTVT.

The chain employs TRBV6-1 and TRBJ1-2, with 7 bases lining up with TRBD1. There are 14 residues in the CDR3. After removal of 6 bases from V and 7 bases from J, the junction contained 11 bases not matched to a gene. Germline lookup yields CDR1 MNHNS and CDR2 SASEGT. This chain's CDR3 is CASRSRQGRGGYTF. As DNA, the CDR3 is TGTGCCAGCAGGTCTAGACAGGGACGGGGTGGCTACACCTTC.

This clone was seen once. V usage is TRBV7-6 and J usage is TRBJ2-7, with D possibly called TRBD1 or TRBD2 (5 bases each). The CDR3 spans 14 residues. V gave up 1 base and J gave up 3 bases, with 10 bases separating them. Germline V lookup: CDR1 SGHVS, CDR2 FNYEAQ. The CDR3 coding sequence is TGTGCCAGCAGCTTAGGCCGGGGCTACTACGAGCAGTACTTC. Protein sequence: CASSLGRGYYEQYF.

This chain links TRBV5-1 with TRBJ1-4; D is ambiguous. The V end was cut by 4 bases, the J end by 4 bases, with 8 bases between. This CDR3 spans 13 amino acids. Germline CDR1 is SGHRS and CDR2 is YFSETQ. The CDR3 loop is CASSRANNEKLFF. CDR3 nucleotide sequence: TGCGCCAGCAGCCGGGCCAATAATGAAAAACTGTTTTTT.

The rearrangement links TRBV18 to TRBJ1-1; D gene uncertain. CDR3 length: 15 amino acids. Per germline, CDR1 KGHSH and CDR2 LQKENI. Trimming removed 2 bases at V and 0 bases at J, with 10 bases between. This chain's CDR3 is CASSPGLLMNTEAFF. CDR3 sequence (DNA): TGTGCCAGCTCACCAGGGCTGCTCATGAACACTGAAGCTTTCTTT.